What follows are 19 T cell receptor beta chains derived from one specimen sequenced in a study of T cell changes during pregnancy in multiple sclerosis (dated 2019 in TCRdb). Preparation of the library involved the immunoSEQ multiplex PCR assay. Here the immuneACCESS table is served through TCRdb, limited to in-frame sequences with V and J called. Missing clones are a known gap in these copies; in checked studies unresolved V genes cover under half, and the rest lacks a known reason. In this sample the table shows about 97,000 clones, more than 85% of which occur a single time. The ten largest clones take up about 3.4% of the sample. The specimen comprised peripheral blood, sampled in the second trimester of pregnancy. The receptors were gathered from a female donor with multiple sclerosis, enrolled in a pregnancy study.

The CDR3 sequence is CASSLPGQGDEKLFF. The CDR3 bases are TGTGCCAGCAGCTTGCCGGGACAGGGGGATGAAAAACTGTTTTTT. This chain joins TRBV5-4 and TRBJ1-4; 11 nucleotides align to TRBD1. Germline trimming cut 1 base from V and 6 bases from J; bases unmatched to any gene: 2. The CDR3 covers 15 residues. The germline V gene encodes CDR1 SGHNT and CDR2 YYREEE (reference sequence).

The V call is TRBV5-4, the J call TRBJ2-3, with 8 nucleotides matching TRBD2. The CDR3 is made up of 15 amino acids. V was clipped by 6 bases and J by 0 bases; unmatched bases: 6. Germline V CDR1 and CDR2: SGHNT, YYREEE (reference sequence). The CDR3 region is CASTLSGTSTDTQYF. Here the CDR3 DNA reads TGTGCCAGCACCCTTAGCGGGACTAGCACAGATACGCAGTATTTT.

The chain employs TRBV2 and TRBJ1-5; 12 bases are shared with TRBD1. This CDR3 contains 21 residues. Trimming cost V 6 bases and J 1 base; bases outside gene matches: 19. Per germline, CDR1 SNHLY and CDR2 FYNNEI. This CDR3 is CASRGTGGMARREKSNQPQHF. The CDR3 DNA sequence: TGTGCCAGCAGGGGGACAGGGGGCATGGCCCGGCGGGAAAAGAGCAATCAGCCCCAGCATTTT.

In its sample, this clone was seen a few times. The chain links TRBV4-1 to TRBJ1-1; possibly TRBD1 for D (5 bases). V was trimmed by 1 base and J by 6 bases, leaving 12 bases between them. Germline values: CDR1 MGHRA, CDR2 YSYEKL. CDR3 length equals 14 residues. CDR3: CASSQGWQGAEAFF. CDR3 in DNA: TGCGCCAGCAGCCAAGGTTGGCAGGGCGCTGAAGCTTTCTTT.

V is TRBV4-3 and J is TRBJ2-1, with a weak D call TRBD2 (5 bases). V lost 2 bases to trimming and J lost 10 bases, with 15 bases between them. Per the germline V gene, CDR1 is LGHNA and CDR2 is YSLEER. The CDR3 consists of 14 residues. CDR3 in amino acids: CASSQQAATGEQFF. CDR3 in DNA: TGCGCCAGCAGCCAACAAGCCGCTACGGGGGAGCAGTTCTTC.

The chain carries TRBV4-2 and TRBJ2-1, with D possibly matching TRBD1 (6 bases). V was pared by 0 bases and J by 9 bases, with 15 bases between. The CDR3 has 15 amino acids. Germline lookup yields CDR1 LGHNA and CDR2 YNFKEQ. The CDR3 protein is CASSQDRGTNSEQFF. The CDR3 DNA reads TGTGCCAGCAGCCAAGACAGGGGCACAAATAGTGAGCAGTTCTTC.

The V and J genes are TRBV7-9 and TRBJ1-4; D is perhaps TRBD1 (5 bases). V was shortened by 3 bases and J by 1 base, with 6 bases between the two germline ends. CDR1 is SEHNR, CDR2 FQNEAQ, per germline (reference sequence). CDR3 length: 14 residues. As DNA, the CDR3 is TGTGCCAGCAGCTTGGGGGGAACTAATGAAAAACTGTTTTTT. Amino acids: CASSLGGTNEKLFF.

Here the CDR3 reads CASSSRVAFHEKLFF. CDR3 DNA sequence: TGTGCCAGCAGTTCCAGGGTTGCTTTCCATGAAAAACTGTTTTTT. The chain recombines TRBV6-5 with TRBJ1-4; D possibly corresponds to TRBD1 (5 bases). This CDR3 has 15 residues. Per the germline V gene, CDR1 is MNHEY and CDR2 is SVGAGI. Trimming took 4 bases from V and 6 from J, leaving 15 bases between them.

The rearrangement links TRBV6-5 to TRBJ1-2; no clear D gene. Germline CDR1 MNHEY, CDR2 SVGAGI. V was clipped by 0 bases and J by 9 bases, with 8 bases between them. This CDR3 has 12 amino acids. CDR3 sequence: CASSYSMASYTF. The CDR3 bases are TGTGCCAGCAGTTACTCGATGGCAAGCTACACCTTC.

The rearrangement links TRBV25-1 to TRBJ2-1; 8 bases line up with TRBD1. Germline V gene sequence: CDR1 MGHDK, CDR2 SYGVNS. The V segment lost 5 bases and the J segment 7 bases; nucleotides outside the gene matches: 7. CDR3 size: 14 residues. The CDR3 loop is CASSTQGAMNEQFF. The CDR3 DNA reads TGTGCCAGCAGTACTCAGGGGGCTATGAATGAGCAGTTCTTC. Full variable domain (remainder filled in from reference TRBV25-1 and TRBJ2-1): EADIYQTPRYLVIGTGKKITLECSQTMGHDKMYWYQQDPGMELHLIHYSYGVNSTEKGDLSSESTVSRIRTEHFPLTLESARPSHTSQYLCASSTQGAMNEQFFGPGTRLTVL.

V usage is TRBV27 and J usage is TRBJ2-3; 7 bases align to TRBD2. Germline-derived CDR1 and CDR2 are MNHEY and SMNVEV (reference sequence). The length of the CDR3 is 17 residues. J gave up 3 bases and V 5 bases, and 14 bases lay outside the gene matches. The CDR3 sequence is CASSPRAREGRTDTQYF. The CDR3, as DNA: TGTGCCAGCAGTCCCCGCGCGAGGGAGGGCCGAACAGATACGCAGTATTTT.

A single count supports this clone. J is TRBJ2-1 and V is TRBV7-9, with D tentatively TRBD1 (6 bases). The germline V gene encodes CDR1 SEHNR and CDR2 FQNEAQ (reference sequence). The germline V and J ends were trimmed by 5 bases and 8 bases, with 13 bases remaining between them. The CDR3 covers 13 residues. The CDR3 nucleotides are TGTGCCAGCAGCCCGGACAACAGGGATGAGCAGTTCTTC. Translating it yields CASSPDNRDEQFF. The variable domain in full, with the rest retrieved from reference TRBV7-9 and TRBJ2-1, is DTGVSQNPRHKITKRGQNVTFRCDPISEHNRLYWYRQTLGQGPEFLTYFQNEAQLEKSRLLSDRFSAERPKGSFSTLEIQRTEQGDSAMYLCASSPDNRDEQFFGPGTRLTVL.

This chain links TRBV6-5 with TRBJ2-7; no reliable D call. This CDR3 contains 13 residues. CDR1 MNHEY and CDR2 SVGAGI come from the germline V gene. Trimming took 5 bases from V and 3 from J, leaving 11 bases between them. CDR3 nucleotide sequence: TGTGCCAGCAGTCCCCGGGTTGACTACGAGCAGTACTTC. It translates to CASSPRVDYEQYF.

The chain combines TRBV19 with TRBJ1-3; maybe TRBD1 (5 bases). CDR3 length: 15 amino acids. CDR1 and CDR2 (germline): LNHDA, SQIVND (reference sequence). Trimming took 2 bases from V and 2 from J, leaving 10 bases between them. The CDR3 sequence is CASSIWGGAGNTIYF. CDR3 coding DNA: TGTGCCAGTAGTATATGGGGGGGGGCTGGAAACACCATATATTTT.

The rearrangement uses TRBV27 and TRBJ2-2, with 10 nucleotides matching TRBD1. The ends lost 4 bases at V and 6 bases at J; junction bases unmatched: 5. This CDR3 comprises 15 residues. Germline V gene data show CDR1 as MNHEY and CDR2 as SMNVEV (reference sequence). Here the CDR3 DNA reads TGTGCCAGCAGTTCCGGGACAGGGGTTCCCGGGGAGCTGTTTTTT. Translation gives CASSSGTGVPGELFF.

The gene calls are TRBV5-6 and TRBJ2-7; tentative D call: TRBD1 (6 bases). The V gene's germline CDR1 is SGHDT and CDR2 YYEEEE. CDR3 size: 15 residues. V was trimmed by 4 bases and J by 1 base, leaving 15 bases between them. For the CDR3, the DNA is TGTGCCAGCAGCCTGGTGGACAGTACGTCCTACGAGCAGTACTTC. This gives the protein CASSLVDSTSYEQYF. Complete variable domain (other parts from reference TRBV5-6 and TRBJ2-7): DAGVTQSPTHLIKTRGQQVTLRCSPKSGHDTVSWYQQALGQGPQFIFQYYEEEERQRGNFPDRFSGHQFPNYSSELNVNALLLGDSALYLCASSLVDSTSYEQYFGPGTRLTVT.

The sample holds one count of this clone. The rearrangement links TRBV4-1 to TRBJ2-3, with D possibly being TRBD1 (5 bases). The CDR3 runs 16 residues. The V gene's germline CDR1 is MGHRA and CDR2 YSYEKL. V was pared by 1 base and J by 2 bases, with 13 bases between. CDR3 coding DNA: TGCGCCAGCAGCCAAGGACAGCGACCGATCACAGATACGCAGTATTTT. Protein product: CASSQGQRPITDTQYF.

The rearrangement joins TRBV30 to TRBJ2-3; the D gene is possibly TRBD1 (5 bases). V lost 0 bases and J 2 bases, leaving 12 bases between the germline ends. The germline gives CDR1 GTSNPN, CDR2 SVGIG (reference sequence). This CDR3 has 15 residues. CDR3 region: CAWSVGALNTDTQYF. The CDR3 DNA follows: TGTGCCTGGAGTGTAGGGGCCTTAAACACAGATACGCAGTATTTT.

The gene calls are TRBV27 and TRBJ2-7; no definite D call. This CDR3 is 14 amino acids long. The germline V gene has CDR1 MNHEY and CDR2 SMNVEV (reference sequence). V was shortened by 4 bases and J by 7 bases, with 17 bases between the two germline ends. Written as DNA, the CDR3 is TGTGCCAGCAGTTCCATAACAGTGGCTTCGGAGCAGTACTTC. Translating gives CASSSITVASEQYF.